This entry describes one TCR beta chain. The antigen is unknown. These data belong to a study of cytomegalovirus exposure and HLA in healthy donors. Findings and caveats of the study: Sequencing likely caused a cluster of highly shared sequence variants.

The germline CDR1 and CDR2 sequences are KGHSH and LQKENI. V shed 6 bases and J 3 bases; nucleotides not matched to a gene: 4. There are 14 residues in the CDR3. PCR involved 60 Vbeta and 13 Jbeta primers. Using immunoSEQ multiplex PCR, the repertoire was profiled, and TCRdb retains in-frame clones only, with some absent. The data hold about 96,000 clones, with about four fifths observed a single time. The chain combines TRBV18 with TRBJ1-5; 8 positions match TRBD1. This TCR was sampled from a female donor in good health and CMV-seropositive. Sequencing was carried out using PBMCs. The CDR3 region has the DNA TGTGCCAGCTCCCGGACAGGGATCAATCAGCCCCAGCATTTT. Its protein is CASSRTGINQPQHF.